These T cell receptor beta chains were read from a single sample in a study of shared clonotypes between healthy human individuals. Using immunoSEQ multiplex PCR, the repertoire was profiled, and TCRdb retains in-frame clones only, with some absent. The top ten hold approximately 0.37% of the sample, which has around 2.5 million clones, over 85% seen once. Sequenced: naive CD4+ T cells from PBMCs. Receptors were obtained from a man younger than 30 in good health. Some clones in this sample may be carry-over from other donors' samples. CDR3s include the opening cysteine and the closing phenylalanine or tryptophan. Fields, in order: D gene, clone size, J gene, V gene, CDR3 DNA, CDR3 protein. A D gene is named only where the DNA matches it firmly. Clone sizes are given selectively: once, few, many, or a class where the clone is expanded.

>TRBD2|NA|TRBJ2-1|TRBV29-1
TGCAGCGTTTGGACTAGCGGGACAGATGAGCAGTTCTTC
CSVWTSGTDEQFF
>TRBD2|NA|TRBJ2-3|TRBV5-4
TGTGCCTTACGGTCCCGGGGGGTCCGGAGCACAGATACGCAGTATTTT
CALRSRGVRSTDTQYF
>TRBD2|NA|TRBJ2-1|TRBV7-2
TGTGCCAGCAGCTTGACTAGCGGGACCTACAATGAGCAGTTCTTC
CASSLTSGTYNEQFF
>NA|NA|TRBJ2-1|TRBV4-1
TGCGCCAGCAGCCAAGATCGGGGGACTGGCGCCAATGAGCAGTTCTTC
CASSQDRGTGANEQFF
>TRBD1|NA|TRBJ1-1|TRBV18
TGTGCCAGCTCACCACAGGACAGGGTGGAGAACACTGAAGCTTTCTTT
CASSPQDRVENTEAFF
>NA|NA|TRBJ2-3|TRBV19
TGTGCCAGTAGTATAGGGCTAGCCGGCACAGATACGCAGTATTTT
CASSIGLAGTDTQYF
>TRBD2|NA|TRBJ2-1|TRBV28
TGTGCCAGCCTCAAAGAGGGACTAGCGGGAGGGCCCCCTGGGGACAATGAGCAGTTCTTC
CASLKEGLAGGPPGDNEQFF
>NA|NA|TRBJ1-1|TRBV10-3
TGTGCCATCAGTGAGTCTAGTGGGGGAGCTGAAGCTTTCTTT
CAISESSGGAEAFF
>NA|NA|TRBJ2-5|TRBV2
TGTGCCAGCAGCGACAGCGAGTACCAAGAGACCCAGTACTTC
CASSDSEYQETQYF
>NA|NA|TRBJ2-7|TRBV4-3
TGCGCCAGCAGCCAAGATCGGGGGCGGGCGGGCGCCTCCTACGAGCAGTACTTC
CASSQDRGRAGASYEQYF
>NA|NA|TRBJ2-7|TRBV18
TGTGCCAGCTCTTACCAGGTCGGGCAGGGGGAGGTCGAGCAGTACTTC
CASSYQVGQGEVEQYF
>TRBD1|once|TRBJ2-1|TRBV30
TGTGCCTGGACTCCGGGGACAGGGGGCAATGAGCAGTTCTTC
CAWTPGTGGNEQFF
>NA|NA|TRBJ1-2|TRBV28
TGTGCCAGCAGTTCCGGGAATAACTATGGCTACACCTTC
CASSSGNNYGYTF
>NA|NA|TRBJ2-2|TRBV6-1
TGTGCCACCTCTATAGACCCGACGAACACCGGGGAGCTGTTTTTT
CATSIDPTNTGELFF
>NA|few|TRBJ1-5|TRBV7-9
TGTGCCAGCAGCCAAACGGAGGGGCGCAATCAGCCCCAGCATTTT
CASSQTEGRNQPQHF
>NA|NA|TRBJ1-2|TRBV7-9
TGTGCCAGCAGCTTAGGGAACCTTTATGGCTACACCTTC
CASSLGNLYGYTF
>NA|NA|TRBJ1-4|TRBV20-1
TGCAGTGCTAGTTATTGGGGAAAACTGTTTTTT
CSASYWGKLFF
>NA|NA|TRBJ2-7|TRBV18
TGTGCCAGCTCACCACCGGCTTTTCCGGCAGGGGGGAACTTC
CASSPPAFPAGGNF
>TRBD2|NA|TRBJ2-1|TRBV9
TGTGCCAGCAGCGTAGAGTTAGCGGGAGTCCATGAGCAGTTCTTC
CASSVELAGVHEQFF
>NA|NA|TRBJ2-7|TRBV28
TGTGCCAGCAAGTGGCGAAGAAACTCCTACGAGCAGTACTTC
CASKWRRNSYEQYF
>NA|NA|TRBJ1-5|TRBV10-3
TGTGCCATCAGGAGGGGTCTAGATCAGCCCCAGCATTTT
CAIRRGLDQPQHF
>TRBD1|NA|TRBJ2-3|TRBV9
TGTGCCAGCAGCGCGGACAGGGTGTCCACAGATACGCAGTATTTT
CASSADRVSTDTQYF
>TRBD1|NA|TRBJ1-5|TRBV4-1
TGCGCCAGCAGCCAAGATGACAGGGCTCACAATCAGCCCCAGCATTTT
CASSQDDRAHNQPQHF
>TRBD2|once|TRBJ2-5|TRBV30
TGTGCCTGGGGCCCGGGGGGGACTAGCGCTGAGACCCAGTACTTC
CAWGPGGTSAETQYF
>NA|NA|TRBJ1-6|TRBV4-3
TGCGCCAGCAGCCAAGAGGGGGGCAGGGGTAATTCACCCCTCCACTTT
CASSQEGGRGNSPLHF
>TRBD2|NA|TRBJ2-1|TRBV9
TGTGCCAGCAGCGTACAGCCTAGCGGGAGCACAAGAAGCTACAATGAGCAGTTCTTC
CASSVQPSGSTRSYNEQFF
>TRBD2|few|TRBJ2-7|TRBV5-1
TGCGCCAGCAGCTTGGCGGCGGGAGGGCCCCACGAGCAGTACTTC
CASSLAAGGPHEQYF
>NA|once|TRBJ1-1|TRBV7-3
TGTGCCAGCAGCTTAAATCGGGGGAACACTGAAGCTTTCTTT
CASSLNRGNTEAFF
>TRBD2|NA|TRBJ2-2|TRBV4-2
TGTGCCAGCACCCCCGGGACTACGAACACCGGGGAGCTGTTTTTT
CASTPGTTNTGELFF
>NA|NA|TRBJ1-1|TRBV14
TGTGCCAGCAGCCTCCAACAGGGATTGAACACTGAAGCTTTCTTT
CASSLQQGLNTEAFF
>TRBD2|NA|TRBJ2-7|TRBV7-3
TGTGCCAGCAGGAAGGGTGGAGCGGGAGATCAAGCCGGCGAGCAGTACTTC
CASRKGGAGDQAGEQYF
>NA|NA|TRBJ2-6|TRBV28
TGTGCCAGCAGTTTGGCAGGCGTGGGGACTGGGGCCAACGTCCTGACTTTC
CASSLAGVGTGANVLTF
>TRBD2|NA|TRBJ2-1|TRBV27
TGTGCCAGCAGTTTACTACTAGCGGGAGGACGGAATGAGCAGTTCTTC
CASSLLLAGGRNEQFF
>NA|NA|TRBJ2-3|TRBV5-1
TGCGCCAGCAGCCCCGACTCAGGTCCGCAGTATTTT
CASSPDSGPQYF
>NA|once|TRBJ2-2|TRBV4-1
TGCGCCAGCAGCCCCCGTCCGGGGGGCGCATGGACCGGGGAGCTGTTTTTT
CASSPRPGGAWTGELFF
>NA|NA|TRBJ2-7|TRBV21-1
TGTGCCAGCAGCAAGGGTGGCAGGGGCAACGAGCAGTACTTC
CASSKGGRGNEQYF
>NA|NA|TRBJ1-1|TRBV29-1
TGCAGCTCGACAGGTTCCACTGAAGCTTTCTTT
CSSTGSTEAFF
>NA|NA|TRBJ2-6|TRBV4-2
TGTGCCAGCAGCCCGTTGGACTTCTCTGGGGCCAACGTCCTGACTTTC
CASSPLDFSGANVLTF
>TRBD2|once|TRBJ2-7|TRBV19
TGTGCCAGTAGTTCCCCCCGGGCTAGCGGGAGACGAAGCGAGCAGTACTTC
CASSSPRASGRRSEQYF
>TRBD2|NA|TRBJ2-1|TRBV5-1
TGCGCCAGCAGCTTGCTAGCGGGAGTTACGAATGAGCAGTTCTTC
CASSLLAGVTNEQFF
>TRBD2|NA|TRBJ2-5|TRBV5-1
TGCGCCAGCACCCTCTCGGGGACTAGCGAAGAGACCCAGTACTTC
CASTLSGTSEETQYF
>TRBD1|NA|TRBJ2-1|TRBV2
TGTGCCAGCGAAGGGGGACAGGGAGGCAATGAGCAGTTCTTC
CASEGGQGGNEQFF
>NA|once|TRBJ1-1|TRBV7-3
TGTGCCAGCAGCTTCTCGGGGCTTGGGTACACTGAAGCTTTCTTT
CASSFSGLGYTEAFF
>NA|NA|TRBJ2-3|TRBV5-7
TGTGCCAGCCACAAGAGCACAGATACGCAGTATTTT
CASHKSTDTQYF
>NA|NA|TRBJ2-2|TRBV5-1
TGCGCCAGCAGCTTGGATCCCCACACCGGGGAGCTGTTTTTT
CASSLDPHTGELFF
>TRBD2|NA|TRBJ2-2|TRBV5-1
TGCGCCAGCAGCTTGCGGGGGGAGTATACCGGGGAGCTGTTTTTT
CASSLRGEYTGELFF